Below are 27 T cell receptor beta chains sequenced from a single sample in a study of blood T cells in healthy people across ages (dated by TCRdb to between 2015 and 2016). The library came from 5' RACE. The sequencing machine was an Illumina HiSeq 2500. The second PCR ran for about 6 to 12 cycles and used a J-beta primer mix along with a sample-barcoded 5' primer. TCRdb ran its own pipeline on the public reads, namely fastp trimming at Q25 and MiXCR clone calling, and kept in-frame beta chains. Rows are combined by CDR3 protein, so each entry shows the most common genes and DNA. Across this sample there are 700,000 to 850,000 distinct CDR3 sequences, with 35% to 40% seen only once. The ten top clones hold 10% to 15% of the sample. The sample taken for sequencing was blood. Source of these receptors: a man between 18 and 29 years old in good health.

This clonotype came up a few times. The chain joins TRBV6-5 to TRBJ1-2; D is possibly TRBD1 (6 bases). The CDR3 contains 15 residues. Trimming removed 1 base at V and 3 bases at J, with 12 bases between. The V gene's germline CDR1 is MNHEY and CDR2 SVGAGI. The CDR3 is CASSYYRVGDYGYTF. The CDR3 nucleotides read TGTGCCAGCAGTTACTACAGGGTCGGGGACTATGGCTACACCTTC.

This chain uses TRBV15 with TRBJ2-3; 10 positions agree with TRBD2. The CDR3 runs to 15 residues. Germline CDR1 LNHNV, CDR2 YYDKDF (reference sequence). Losses at the gene ends were 6 bases for V and 0 bases for J; bases not matched to a gene: 3. CDR3 in amino acids: CATRERGGSTDTQYF. As DNA, the CDR3 is TGTGCCACCAGAGAGCGGGGGGGGAGCACAGATACGCAGTATTTT.

J is TRBJ2-7 and V is TRBV2; the match to TRBD1 covers 8 bases. Germline V lookup: CDR1 SNHLY, CDR2 FYNNEI. The CDR3 has 14 amino acids. After removal of 7 bases from V and 7 bases from J, the junction contained 12 bases not matched to a gene. The CDR3 here is CASKVQGAGNEQYF. Written as DNA, the CDR3 is TGTGCCAGCAAGGTGCAGGGGGCGGGGAATGAGCAGTACTTC.

About this clonotype itself: This may arise from a read error, as a much more abundant clone is one base away. This rearrangement joins TRBV12-3 or TRBV12-4 to TRBJ2-6; the match to TRBD2 covers 7 bases. V lost 0 bases and J lost 0; bases outside the gene matches: 5. The CDR3 has 18 residues. The CDR3 DNA reads TGTGCCAGCAGTTTAGCGGGAGGGGCTGCCTCTGGGGCCAACGTCCTGACTTTC. Encoded protein: CASSLAGGAASGANVLTF.

V is TRBV20-1 and J is TRBJ2-2, with 9 nucleotides matching TRBD1. The CDR3 has 16 amino acids. With V trimmed by 5 bases and J by 4 bases, 11 bases remained unmatched. The germline gives CDR1 DFQATT, CDR2 SNEGSKA (reference sequence). The CDR3 here is CSAPTADRGSTGELFF. CDR3 nucleotides: TGCAGTGCTCCAACAGCGGACAGGGGCTCCACCGGGGAGCTGTTTTTT.

This clonotype turned up a few times. The chain carries TRBV12-3 or TRBV12-4 and TRBJ2-5, with 9 bases lining up with TRBD2. CDR3 length: 14 residues. V was clipped by 6 bases and J by 11 bases; unmatched bases: 13. The CDR3 reads CASSPGLALNEQYF. CDR3 in DNA: TGTGCCAGCAGCCCGGGACTAGCCCTCAATGAGCAGTACTTC.

At least ten counts were recorded for this clonotype. The genes are TRBV7-2 and TRBJ2-3; TRBD1 or TRBD2 may be the D gene (5 bases each). V lost 4 bases and J lost 1, with 12 bases in between. The V gene's germline CDR1 is SGHTA and CDR2 FQGNSA. The CDR3 runs 15 residues. CDR3 DNA sequence: TGTGCCAGCAGCTCGTCGGGACGCCGCACAGATACGCAGTATTTT. It yields the protein CASSSSGRRTDTQYF.

The chain links TRBV28 to TRBJ2-7; D is undetermined. The DNA end is more similar to TRBJ2-5, so the J call may be wrong. The germline V gene has CDR1 MDHEN and CDR2 SYDVKM. The CDR3 is made up of 14 amino acids. The CDR3 region has the DNA TGTGCCAGCAGCCCCGCTTTTGATCGGGAGACCCAGTACTTC. Protein: CASSPAFDRETQYF.

This clonotype was counted between two and nine times. V is TRBV7-2 and J is TRBJ2-1, with D tentatively TRBD2 (6 bases). The CDR3 runs 14 residues. The V gene's germline CDR1 is SGHTA and CDR2 FQGNSA. Trimming took 4 bases from V and 3 from J, leaving 10 bases between them. As DNA, the CDR3 is TGTGCCAGCAGCTCGCGGGGACGCTACAATGAGCAGTTCTTC. Translated: CASSSRGRYNEQFF.

There are a few counts of this clonotype. This chain joins TRBV7-2 and TRBJ2-3; a weak D match, TRBD1 (6 bases). The CDR3 runs to 17 residues. With 6 bases removed from V and 0 bases from J, the gap between germline ends came to 19 bases. CDR1 SGHTA and CDR2 FQGNSA come from the germline V gene. CDR3 protein: CASSPDSLPFSTDTQYF. The DNA of the CDR3 is TGTGCCAGCAGTCCGGACAGCCTACCTTTTAGCACAGATACGCAGTATTTT. Filled out from reference TRBV7-2 and TRBJ2-3, the complete variable domain reads GAGVSQSPSNKVTEKGKDVELRCDPISGHTALYWYRQSLGQGLEFLIYFQGNSAPDKSGLPSDRFSAERTGGSVSTLTIQRTQQEDSAVYLCASSPDSLPFSTDTQYFGPGTRLTVL.

This clonotype showed up just a few times. The chain couples TRBV6-5 to TRBJ1-5; D is ambiguous. The V end was cut by 4 bases, the J end by 4 bases, with 11 bases between. The CDR3 is 14 residues long. Germline V lookup: CDR1 MNHEY, CDR2 SVGAGI. CDR3 DNA sequence: TGTGCCAGCAGTTCCCACCACCAGAATCAGCCCCAGCATTTT. Translating it yields CASSSHHQNQPQHF.

This clonotype was detected a few times. The rearrangement joins TRBV7-9 to TRBJ2-1; perhaps D is TRBD1 or TRBD2 (5 bases each). CDR1 and CDR2 from the germline V gene are SEHNR and FQNEAQ (reference sequence). With 0 bases removed from V and 0 bases from J, the gap between germline ends came to 9 bases. This CDR3 is built from 16 residues. CDR3 nucleotides: TGTGCCAGCAGCTTAGCGGGGGTTTACTCCTACAATGAGCAGTTCTTC. Protein product: CASSLAGVYSYNEQFF.

Regarding this clonotype: A much larger clone differs by one base, so this may be a read error. The chain couples TRBV12-3 or TRBV12-4 to TRBJ2-1; possibly TRBD1 for D (5 bases). The CDR3 extends over 13 amino acids. CDR3 loop: CTSSPMTDNEQFF. The CDR3 DNA reads TGTACCAGCAGTCCGATGACAGACAATGAGCAGTTCTTC.

About this clonotype: Germline and junction disagree at one end, which may indicate a read error. This sequence joins TRBV9 and TRBJ1-2; the D is unclear. Germline V gene sequence: CDR1 SGDLS, CDR2 YYNGEE. CDR3 size: 17 residues. The CDR3 region has the DNA TGTGTCAGCAGCGTAGATAAGGCAGAGAAGGGCAACTATGGCTACACCTTC. This translates into CVSSVDKAEKGNYGYTF.

This clonotype was counted ten times or more. The chain uses TRBV4-3 and TRBJ2-7; D gene ambiguous. V shed 0 bases and J shed 7 bases, with 19 bases lying between them. This CDR3 contains 16 residues. Germline CDR1 LGHNA, CDR2 YSLEER. The CDR3 protein is CASSQDIASTLGEQYF. The CDR3 DNA sequence: TGCGCCAGCAGCCAAGATATCGCCTCCACGCTCGGGGAGCAGTACTTC.

CDR3: CAIGTGGANTGELFF. CDR3 nucleotide sequence: TGTGCCATCGGGACAGGGGGCGCGAACACCGGGGAGCTGTTTTTT. The V gene is TRBV10-3, the J gene TRBJ2-2; 12 nucleotides match TRBD1. The CDR3 has 15 amino acids. Trimming removed 8 bases from V and 0 bases from J; junction bases left unmatched: 1. The germline V gene has CDR1 ENHRY and CDR2 SYGVKD.

This sequence joins TRBV20-1 and TRBJ2-5, with D tentatively TRBD1 (6 bases). The germline V and J ends were trimmed by 3 bases and 1 base, with 15 bases remaining between them. Germline V gene sequence: CDR1 DFQATT, CDR2 SNEGSKA (reference sequence). The CDR3 has 15 amino acids. The CDR3 DNA follows: TGCAGTGCTAGGTGGGACATAGCTTCCCAAGAGACCCAGTACTTC. As protein: CSARWDIASQETQYF.

V is TRBV7-9 and J is TRBJ1-5, with 8 bases identical to TRBD1. The CDR3 covers 12 residues. Per germline, CDR1 SEHNR and CDR2 FQNEAQ (reference sequence). CDR3 DNA sequence: TGTGCTCTGGGGACAGGAAATCAGCCCCAGCATTTT. Protein product: CALGTGNQPQHF. The full variable domain, completed using reference TRBV7-9 and TRBJ1-5, is DTGVSQNPRHKITKRGQNVTFRCDPISEHNRLYWYRQTLGQGPEFLTYFQNEAQLEKSRLLSDRFSAERPKGSFSTLEIQRTEQGDSAMYLCALGTGNQPQHFGDGTRLSIL.

To note about this clonotype: This sequence may be a read error, since a much larger clone differs from it by one base. The chain joins TRBV6-5 to TRBJ2-1, with TRBD1 matching 9 bases. Germline V lookup: CDR1 MNHEY, CDR2 SVGAGI. CDR3 length equals 13 residues. CDR3 sequence: CASSDRGYNKQFF. CDR3 nucleotide sequence: TGTGCCAGCAGTGACAGGGGGTACAATAAGCAGTTCTTC.

CDR3 amino acids: CSVAQVPGSSEQYF. The CDR3 nucleotides are TGCAGCGTCGCCCAAGTTCCGGGGTCCAGTGAGCAGTACTTC. The J gene is TRBJ2-5, the V gene TRBV29-1, with D perhaps TRBD2 (5 bases). V gave up 6 bases and J gave up 11 bases, with 25 bases separating them. Germline lookup yields CDR1 SQVTM and CDR2 ANQGSEA. This CDR3 has 14 residues.

In this sample, this clonotype turned up a few times. The chain employs TRBV29-1 and TRBJ1-1; possible D gene TRBD1, 5 bases. There are 12 residues in the CDR3. Per germline, CDR1 SQVTM and CDR2 ANQGSEA. Trimming cost V 7 bases and J 1 base, with 10 bases left between them. The CDR3 loop reads CSAGGANTEAFF. In DNA, the CDR3 is TGCAGCGCCGGCGGGGCGAACACTGAAGCTTTCTTT. Full variable domain (rest looked up from reference TRBV29-1 and TRBJ1-1): SAVISQKPSRDICQRGTSLTIQCQVDSQVTMMFWYRQQPGQSLTLIATANQGSEATYESGFVIDKFPISRPNLTFSTLTVSNMSPEDSSIYLCSAGGANTEAFFGQGTRLTVV.

The rearrangement uses TRBV18 and TRBJ1-2; D might be TRBD1 (5 bases). The CDR3 consists of 15 residues. CDR1 is KGHSH, CDR2 LQKENI, per germline. V was cut by 2 bases and J by 5 bases, with 15 bases left in between. CDR3 amino acids: CASSPGGGRSYGYTF. CDR3 coding DNA: TGTGCCAGCTCACCAGGCGGGGGACGGTCTTATGGCTACACCTTC.

This clonotype was detected many times. The V gene is TRBV12-3 or TRBV12-4, the J gene TRBJ1-5, with D maybe TRBD1 (5 bases). Trimming left V 3 bases short and J 6 bases short, with 12 bases between. CDR3 length: 14 residues. The CDR3 nucleotides are TGTGCCAGCAGTTTCGGGGGAGAGCGTCAGCCCCAGCATTTT. Residues: CASSFGGERQPQHF.

In its sample, this clonotype was seen once. V and J are TRBV7-9 and TRBJ2-3; the D gene is possibly TRBD2 (6 bases). The CDR3 runs 16 residues. Trimming removed 4 bases from V and 0 bases from J, with 14 bases in between. CDR1 is SEHNR, CDR2 FQNEAQ, per germline (reference sequence). CDR3 region: CASSYLGGSSTDTQYF. CDR3 DNA: TGTGCCAGCAGCTACCTGGGGGGATCTAGCACAGATACGCAGTATTTT.

In this sample, this clonotype turned up a few times. The genes are TRBV20-1 and TRBJ1-2; a weak D match, TRBD1 (6 bases). Trimming cost V 1 base and J 0 bases, with 21 bases left between them. The germline V gene encodes CDR1 DFQATT and CDR2 SNEGSKA (reference sequence). The CDR3 runs 18 residues. Here the CDR3 reads CSARAQGRYRVANYGYTF. The CDR3 DNA reads as TGCAGTGCTAGAGCTCAGGGGCGCTACAGGGTGGCTAACTATGGCTACACCTTC.

This clonotype was recorded many times. The rearrangement uses TRBV12-3 or TRBV12-4 and TRBJ2-3; 8 nucleotides align to TRBD2. The CDR3 has 15 residues. J was trimmed by 0 bases and V by 8 bases; bases with no gene match: 7. CDR3 residues: CASALTSASTDTQYF. CDR3 sequence (DNA): TGTGCCAGCGCTTTGACTAGCGCGAGCACAGATACGCAGTATTTT.

This chain uses TRBV7-8 with TRBJ2-1, with a weak D call TRBD2 (6 bases). The CDR3 has 14 amino acids. Germline-derived CDR1 and CDR2 are SGHVS and FQNEAQ. With 6 bases removed from V and 7 bases from J, the gap between germline ends came to 16 bases. The CDR3: CASRDGSDLNEQFF. CDR3 sequence (DNA): TGTGCCAGCAGGGACGGGAGTGACTTGAATGAGCAGTTCTTC.